This T cell receptor beta chain was found in a study of T cells in Graves' hyperthyroidism and ophthalmopathy. In the study overall: Peripheral blood was secured at the point of initial diagnosis, before any treatment.

The CDR3 length is 15 residues. Germline CDR1 MNHNS, CDR2 SASEGT. V was trimmed by 5 bases and J by 4 bases, leaving 14 bases between them. Ten or more counts support this clonotype. There were TCR beta CDR3 regions amplified from RNA transcripts. During a first-round RT-PCR of the TCR CDR3, the HTBI primer set was used. TCRdb re-called the multiplex PCR reads with MiXCR, one entry per CDR3 protein. The sample carries 300,000 to 400,000 distinct CDR3 sequences, roughly 18% recorded once. The sequence derives from a woman aged 45-60 years with Graves' hyperthyroidism. The sequencing input was blood. The V and J genes are TRBV6-1 and TRBJ1-4, with D possibly TRBD1 on 5 matching bases. The CDR3 region has the DNA TGTGCCAGCAGTTACCGGGGGTTCGGTAATGAAAAACTGTTTTTT. It is translated as CASSYRGFGNEKLFF.